The entry that follows covers one TCR beta chain sequence. The clone's antigen remains unknown. Within one base of it there is no much larger clone, and no base qualities were kept. The immunoSEQ Assay, a bias-controlled multiplex PCR, was used to amplify TCRbeta CDR3 regions from genomic DNA. In the authors' own workflow: The number of nucleated cells in each sample was estimated from the amplification of reference gene primers within the assay. To quantify the absolute abundance of each unique TCRbeta CDR3 rearrangement, sequence reads were collapsed and filtered. Productive Simpson clonality was computed per sample as the square root of Simpson's diversity index over productive rearrangements. TCRdb's version of the immuneACCESS table is confined to in-frame rearrangements and falls short of the full clone set. An unresolved V gene accounts for under half of the shortfall where checked; the remainder is of unknown origin. V, J and clone size reflect that table, while D and trimming were determined from the DNA. Counted in this sample were some 130,000 clones; over 75% of them appeared once. Roughly a tenth of the sample comes from the top ten.

This sample was included in a study of blood T cell repertoires in COVID-19 (dated by TCRdb to 2020 to 2021). Looking at the study overall: Collaborator samples came from the United States, Italy and Spain and covered acute and convalescent phases of COVID-19. The samples were drawn from the first 160 participants of the ongoing ImmuneRACE study and from 1,254 subjects provided by 6 global collaborators. The dataset comprised deeply sampled blood TCRbeta repertoires from subjects exposed to, actively infected with, or recovered from COVID-19. Where HLA class I and class II types were available, the types were taken from metadata supplied by the sample provider, not from assay-based typing. The repertoires were released in a freely available public database meant as a resource for research on the immune response to SARS-CoV-2. The prospective study material was composed of cDNA or gDNA derived from T cells, B-cell-depleted T cells, or PBMCs. Sample metadata almost always included a de-identified subject ID, COVID-19 status, age in years and sex.

What the work shows at the level of the full study, not this receptor alone: The quantity of clinical and demographic metadata differed by source and by participant and was supplied without curation.

Trimming removed 3 bases from V and 4 bases from J, leaving 6 bases between the germline ends. The CDR3 holds 13 amino acids from the cysteine to the phenylalanine. The read is trimmed to its CDR3 DNA, 39 bases read in frame from base 1. Based on the germline V gene (reference sequence), the CDR1 and CDR2 sequences are LNHDA and SQIVND. Each collaborating institution followed its own protocols to collect whole blood in K2EDTA tubes. For TCRbeta analysis, collaborators shipped samples in one of three forms: frozen whole blood, isolated PBMCs, or DNA extracted from either of those sample types. The chain links TRBV19 with TRBJ1-4, with an unclear D gene assignment. This clonotype was obtained from an elderly man with acute or convalescent COVID-19. Sequences were obtained from peripheral blood. The sequence in DNA is TGTGCCAGTAGTATCAGCGATAATGAAAAACTGTTTTTT. Its protein reads: CASSISDNEKLFF.